This T cell receptor beta chain comes out of a study of shared clonotypes between healthy human individuals. Data came from immunoSEQ multiplex PCR; TCRdb stores just in-frame clones and leaves some out. The sample lists roughly 2.6 million clones, about 92% occurring once. This CDR3 is built from 15 residues. Germline CDR1 is SEHNR and CDR2 is FQNEAQ (reference sequence). With V trimmed by 4 bases and J by 6 bases, 5 bases remained unmatched. The TCR originated in a man aged 18 to 29 in good health. This rearrangement joins TRBV7-9 to TRBJ2-2, with 10 bases that match TRBD1. The sample taken for sequencing was naive CD4+ T cells sorted from blood. Subset defined: CD45RA+ positively selected. The CDR3 DNA follows: TGTGCCAGCAGCTCCCGGGACAGGGGTCCCGGGGAGCTGTTTTTT. As protein: CASSSRDRGPGELFF.